This T cell receptor beta chain was obtained from a study of blood T cells in healthy people across ages. Losses at the gene ends were 10 bases for V and 7 bases for J; bases not matched to a gene: 9. CDR3 length equals 12 residues. The germline gives CDR1 MNHEY, CDR2 SVGAGI. Healthy Caucasian individuals from Russia aged about 6 to 100 served as donors. Samples had at least 6.5 million PBMCs isolated from them. Each sample yielded at least 5 micrograms of PBMC total RNA. Through a sample-barcoded 5' primer and a J-beta primer mix, a second PCR was run for roughly 7 to 11 cycles. Each cDNA molecule was tagged by a template-switch adaptor that had 12 random nucleotides. One entry per CDR3 protein, called by TCRdb with MiXCR from the 5' RACE reads. Of 700,000 to 950,000 distinct CDR3 sequences in the sample, 58% are singletons; the top ten hold approximately 23%.

The source material was blood. The chain recombines TRBV6-5 with TRBJ1-2, with 7 bases lining up with TRBD1. The sequence derives from a man aged 25 to 40 in good health. CDR3 loop: CATTRQGRGYTF. In DNA form, the CDR3 reads TGTGCCACCACAAGACAGGGTCGTGGCTACACCTTC.